Below are 4 T cell receptor beta chains sequenced from a single sample in a study of response to subunit inactivated influenza vaccine. Each CDR3 protein is one row after TCRdb ran MiXCR on the RT-PCR reads. The sample carries 500,000 to 650,000 distinct CDR3 sequences, approximately 7.1% recorded once. The sequenced sample was PBMCs from blood, obtained about 23 months after vaccination. The receptors stem from a man aged 45 to 70 who received an inactivated influenza vaccine.

This clonotype appeared a few times. This chain connects TRBV14 to TRBJ1-2; 11 bases match TRBD1. The CDR3 runs 16 residues. V shed 5 bases, J shed 4 bases, and the junction held 9 bases outside the gene matches. Germline assignment: CDR1 SGHDN and CDR2 FVKESK. CDR3 residues: CASSEVGTGGIYGYTF. The CDR3 DNA reads as TGTGCCAGCAGCGAGGTCGGGACAGGGGGAATCTATGGCTACACCTTC.

V and J are TRBV29-1 and TRBJ2-5, with TRBD2 matching over 8 bases. CDR3 length equals 12 residues. CDR1 and CDR2 from the germline V gene are SQVTM and ANQGSEA. Unmatched junction bases numbered 3, after V lost 4 bases and J lost 5 bases. CDR3 in DNA: TGCAGCGTTGCCGGGGGGGGCGAGACCCAGTACTTC. It codes for CSVAGGGETQYF. Based on the CDR3 plus reference TRBV29-1 and TRBJ2-5, the full variable domain is SAVISQKPSRDICQRGTSLTIQCQVDSQVTMMFWYRQQPGQSLTLIATANQGSEATYESGFVIDKFPISRPNLTFSTLTVSNMSPEDSSIYLCSVAGGGETQYFGPGTRLLVL.

This clonotype was detected only once. A much larger clone lies a single base off, so this may be a read error. No conserved phenylalanine or tryptophan is present at the end of the CDR3, so a read error is the likely explanation. The chain employs TRBV7-2 and TRBJ2-3; 7 nucleotides agree with TRBD2. This CDR3 is built from 18 residues. In germline, CDR1 is SGHTA, CDR2 FQGNSA. V lost 0 bases, J lost 2 bases, and 11 bases stayed unmatched. The CDR3 coding sequence is TGTGCCAGCAGCTTAGCGGGGGGTTGGGGGAGGGCCACAGATACGCAGTATGTT. This sequence encodes CASSLAGGWGRATDTQYV.

The table lists this clonotype with many counts. V usage is TRBV7-9 and J usage is TRBJ1-2; D not resolved. Trimming stripped 1 base from V and 5 bases from J, with 2 bases between. The CDR3 length is 11 residues. Germline assignment: CDR1 SEHNR and CDR2 FQNEAQ (reference sequence). CDR3 DNA: TGTGCCAGCAGCTTAGAGTATGGCTACACCTTC. Residues: CASSLEYGYTF.